Listed below are T cell receptor beta chains from one sample, sequenced in a study of cytomegalovirus exposure and HLA in healthy donors. Clones were sequenced by immunoSEQ multiplex PCR, and TCRdb holds only the in-frame ones, with some missing. The table includes 120,000 or so clones, 80% detected once. The sample taken for sequencing was PBMCs. These receptor sequences come from a man aged 25-45 years in good health and CMV-seronegative. Both conserved end residues are part of each CDR3. Clone size is not always given. Where it is, it says once, few, many or a class for expanded clones.

clone size: -; J gene: TRBJ1-4; V gene: TRBV15; CDR3 protein: CATSRNTGAGREKLFF
clone size: once; J gene: TRBJ2-1; V gene: TRBV30; CDR3 protein: CACRLSGEAGEQFF
clone size: -; J gene: TRBJ2-7; V gene: TRBV9; CDR3 protein: CASSVDQGLAYEQYF
clone size: few; J gene: -; V gene: TRBV5-1; CDR3 protein: CASSLSGYEQYF
clone size: few; J gene: TRBJ2-3; V gene: TRBV10-3; CDR3 protein: CAISGGWEGTDTQYF
clone size: -; J gene: TRBJ2-7; V gene: TRBV7-6; CDR3 protein: CASSLGTSAKISYAQYF
clone size: -; J gene: TRBJ2-1; V gene: TRBV11-2; CDR3 protein: CASSLVMQRQQFF
clone size: -; J gene: TRBJ2-1; V gene: TRBV9; CDR3 protein: CASSVGRESNEQFF
clone size: -; J gene: TRBJ2-7; V gene: TRBV2; CDR3 protein: CASSELGTSGNYEQYF
clone size: -; J gene: TRBJ2-3; V gene: TRBV15; CDR3 protein: CATSREAGDADTQYF
clone size: -; J gene: TRBJ1-2; V gene: TRBV29-1; CDR3 protein: CSVEERTNYGYPF
clone size: few; J gene: TRBJ1-1; V gene: TRBV28; CDR3 protein: CASINRGQRGTEAFF
clone size: -; J gene: TRBJ1-2; V gene: TRBV27; CDR3 protein: CASSLWAGGDGVHGYTF
clone size: -; J gene: TRBJ1-1; V gene: TRBV13; CDR3 protein: CASSLVVGQGGTEAFF
clone size: -; J gene: TRBJ2-7; V gene: TRBV27; CDR3 protein: CASSLRGREQYF
clone size: -; J gene: TRBJ2-7; V gene: TRBV5-4; CDR3 protein: CASSLGGRAAEQYF
clone size: once; J gene: TRBJ2-7; V gene: TRBV19; CDR3 protein: CASGTGCEQYF
clone size: -; J gene: TRBJ1-3; V gene: TRBV7-2; CDR3 protein: CASSLVARNPRGNTIYF
clone size: -; J gene: TRBJ1-2; V gene: TRBV27; CDR3 protein: CASSLSSGERGYTF
clone size: -; J gene: TRBJ1-1; V gene: TRBV15; CDR3 protein: CATSRVGIRGTEAFF
clone size: -; J gene: TRBJ1-3; V gene: TRBV9; CDR3 protein: CASSPGGRGNTIYF
clone size: few; J gene: TRBJ1-2; V gene: TRBV16; CDR3 protein: CASSQWRIYGYTF
clone size: -; J gene: TRBJ2-3; V gene: TRBV28; CDR3 protein: CAGGLAGSTDTQYF
clone size: -; J gene: TRBJ1-2; V gene: TRBV19; CDR3 protein: CAGAYGYTF
clone size: -; J gene: TRBJ1-1; V gene: TRBV5-6; CDR3 protein: CASSLVAGEEAFF
clone size: once; J gene: TRBJ1-1; V gene: TRBV19; CDR3 protein: CASSILEGGAEAFF
clone size: -; J gene: TRBJ2-1; V gene: TRBV9; CDR3 protein: CASSPLGSGSYNEQFF
clone size: -; J gene: TRBJ1-2; V gene: TRBV7-8; CDR3 protein: CASSLTGMGGYTF
clone size: -; J gene: TRBJ2-5; V gene: TRBV10-3; CDR3 protein: CAISERWREGQETQYF
clone size: -; J gene: TRBJ2-7; V gene: TRBV30; CDR3 protein: CAWSTAVEQYF
clone size: -; J gene: TRBJ1-2; V gene: TRBV29-1; CDR3 protein: CSDGQGFYDGYTF
clone size: -; J gene: -; V gene: TRBV27; CDR3 protein: CATRPAAGTYEQYF
clone size: once; J gene: TRBJ1-2; V gene: TRBV19; CDR3 protein: CASSIAGETNYGYTF
clone size: few; J gene: TRBJ1-1; V gene: TRBV6-5; CDR3 protein: CASSPDRGVTEAFF
clone size: -; J gene: TRBJ2-7; V gene: TRBV7-9; CDR3 protein: CASSSPHTGSGEQYF
clone size: few; J gene: TRBJ2-2; V gene: TRBV19; CDR3 protein: CASSIIGFSLTLNTGELFF
clone size: -; J gene: TRBJ2-4; V gene: TRBV5-4; CDR3 protein: CASSLGSGEGIQYF
clone size: -; J gene: TRBJ2-1; V gene: TRBV19; CDR3 protein: CASSTLAGGGSDEQFF
clone size: -; J gene: TRBJ1-4; V gene: TRBV4-1; CDR3 protein: CASSQTGLSEKLFF
clone size: -; J gene: TRBJ2-6; V gene: TRBV18; CDR3 protein: CASSPSTAGANVLTF
clone size: -; J gene: TRBJ2-1; V gene: TRBV6-5; CDR3 protein: CASSPGDRELVEQFF
clone size: -; J gene: TRBJ2-1; V gene: TRBV4-1; CDR3 protein: CASSQGHREDEQFF
clone size: -; J gene: TRBJ2-2; V gene: TRBV19; CDR3 protein: CASSIGLAGITGELFF
clone size: -; J gene: TRBJ1-1; V gene: TRBV28; CDR3 protein: CASSNRALVAFF
clone size: -; J gene: TRBJ2-3; V gene: TRBV13; CDR3 protein: CASSHSGSTDTQYF